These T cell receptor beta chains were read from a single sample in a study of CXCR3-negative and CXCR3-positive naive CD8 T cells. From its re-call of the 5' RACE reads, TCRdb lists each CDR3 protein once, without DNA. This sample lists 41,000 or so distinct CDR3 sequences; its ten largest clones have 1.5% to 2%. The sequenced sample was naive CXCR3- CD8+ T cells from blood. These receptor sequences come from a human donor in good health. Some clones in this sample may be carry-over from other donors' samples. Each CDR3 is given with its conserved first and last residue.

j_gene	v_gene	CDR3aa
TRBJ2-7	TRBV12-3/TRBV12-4	CASSQGQVVSYEQYF
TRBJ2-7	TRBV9	CASSIRDGTYEQYF
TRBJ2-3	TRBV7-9	CASSSGQPADTQYF
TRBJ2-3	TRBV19	CASRDGTSGRSDTQYF
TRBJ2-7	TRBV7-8	CASSRDRGLYYEQYF
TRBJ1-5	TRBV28	CASSPSGQYGRRQPQHF
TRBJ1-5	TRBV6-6	CASRVGNQPQHF
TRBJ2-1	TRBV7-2	CASSFTFGLLGDEQFF
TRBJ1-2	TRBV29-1	CSVEGENSESNYGYTF
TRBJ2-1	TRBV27	CASSWTTSHEQFF
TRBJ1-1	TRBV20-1	CSARGGGGGEAFF
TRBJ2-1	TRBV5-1	CASSLDQAAYNEQFF
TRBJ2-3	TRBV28	CASSLVDTQYF
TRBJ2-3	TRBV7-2	CASSLVLSTDTQYF
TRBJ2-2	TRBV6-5	CASSYSRAGTGELFF
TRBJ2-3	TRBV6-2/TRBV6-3	CASSYQGYFSTDTQYF
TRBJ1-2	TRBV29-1	CSVGGADSSYGYTF
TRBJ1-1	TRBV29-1	CSGFRGNTEAFF
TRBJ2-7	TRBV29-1	CSVEEQGYEQYF
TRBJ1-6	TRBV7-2	CASSRRDPSYNSPLHF
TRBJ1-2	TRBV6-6	CASSNTDRDGYTF
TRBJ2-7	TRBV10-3	CAISDPIDITYEQYF
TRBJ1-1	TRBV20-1	CSARDPGQGYTEAFF
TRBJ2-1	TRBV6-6	CASSYSIGNEQFF
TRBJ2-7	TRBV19	CAPNRVLLFYEQYF
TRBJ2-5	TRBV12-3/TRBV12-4	CASSGVGMEETQYF
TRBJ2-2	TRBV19	CATSPAGVAGELFF
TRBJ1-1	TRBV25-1	CASSGARGALTEAFF
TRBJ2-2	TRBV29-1	CSATRGGNTGELFF
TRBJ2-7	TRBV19	CASSEVGPYEQYF
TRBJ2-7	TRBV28	CASSPRDTTYEQYF
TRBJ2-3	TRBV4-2	CASSQRTGEADTQYF
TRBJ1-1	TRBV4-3	CASRPLGSTEAFF
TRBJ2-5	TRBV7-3	CASSLTYGQEETQYF
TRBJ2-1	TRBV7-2	CASEPTLAGGNEQFF
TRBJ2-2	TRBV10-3	CAISESVNTGELFF